Below, 24 T cell receptor beta chains from the same sample are listed, as sequenced in a study of shared clonotypes between healthy human individuals. Clones were read by immunoSEQ multiplex PCR, and TCRdb kept only the in-frame ones, dropping some. The sample lists approximately 330,000 clones, about 73% occurring once. The specimen sequenced was memory CD4+ T cells sorted from blood. Noted subset: CD45RA-negative fraction. Receptor source: a man between 25 and 39 years old in good health.

The V call is TRBV7-8, the J call TRBJ2-1; 11 bases fit TRBD2. V gave up 4 bases and J gave up 4 bases; unmatched junction bases: 6. The CDR3 contains 16 residues. CDR1 is SGHVS, CDR2 FQNEAQ, per germline. CDR3 in DNA: TGTGCCAGCAGCTCGGTGACTAGCGGGAATTACAATGAGCAGTTCTTC. It specifies CASSSVTSGNYNEQFF. Full variable domain (remainder filled in from reference TRBV7-8 and TRBJ2-1): GAGVSQSPRYKVAKRGQDVALRCDPISGHVSLFWYQQALGQGPEFLTYFQNEAQLDKSGLPSDRFFAERPEGSVSTLKIQRTQQEDSAVYLCASSSVTSGNYNEQFFGPGTRLTVL.

The rearrangement joins TRBV6-6 to TRBJ2-1; no clear D gene. The CDR3 covers 13 residues. Trimming removed 0 bases at V and 6 bases at J, with 6 bases between. The germline V gene encodes CDR1 MNHNY and CDR2 SVGAGI (reference sequence). For the CDR3, the DNA is TGTGCCAGCAGTTACTCACCAATCAATGAGCAGTTCTTC. Its translation is CASSYSPINEQFF.

V gene TRBV28 combines with J gene TRBJ2-7; perhaps TRBD1 as D (5 bases). This CDR3 comprises 15 residues. Germline CDR1 is MDHEN and CDR2 is SYDVKM. V was trimmed by 1 base and J by 3 bases, leaving 13 bases between them. CDR3 region: CASSLLGRRGYEQYF. The CDR3, as DNA: TGTGCCAGCAGTTTATTGGGGCGGCGCGGCTACGAGCAGTACTTC.

This clone has more than one count but fewer than ten. A much larger clone lies one base from this, so it may be a read error. The V gene is TRBV5-1, the J gene TRBJ2-3; D call uncertain. Germline V gene data show CDR1 as SGHRS and CDR2 as YFSETQ. Trimming left V 0 bases short and J 2 bases short, with 4 bases between. The CDR3 covers 13 residues. The DNA of the CDR3 is TGCGCCAGCAGCTTGGCCAACACAGATACGCAGTATTTT. Its protein product is CASSLANTDTQYF.

V and J are TRBV14 and TRBJ2-1; TRBD2 is a possible D gene (6 bases). There are 14 residues in the CDR3. The V and J ends lost 4 bases and 3 bases respectively, with 10 bases between them. CDR1 and CDR2 (germline): SGHDN, FVKESK. CDR3 in amino acids: CASSPSGLYNEQFF. The CDR3 DNA reads as TGTGCCAGCAGCCCGTCGGGACTCTACAATGAGCAGTTCTTC.

The V gene is TRBV9, the J gene TRBJ2-3; unclear D gene. V lost 2 bases and J lost 4, with 11 bases in between. Germline V gene lookup returns CDR1 SGDLS and CDR2 YYNGEE. The CDR3 covers 14 residues. CDR3 region: CASSVSSRADTQYF. The CDR3 DNA follows: TGTGCCAGCAGCGTTAGTTCTCGCGCAGATACGCAGTATTTT. Complete variable domain (other parts from reference TRBV9 and TRBJ2-3): DSGVTQTPKHLITATGQRVTLRCSPRSGDLSVYWYQQSLDQGLQFLIQYYNGEERAKGNILERFSAQQFPDLHSELNLSSLELGDSALYFCASSVSSRADTQYFGPGTRLTVL.

This clone was seen just once. The chain joins TRBV7-9 to TRBJ2-1; D is ambiguous. This CDR3 comprises 12 residues. V was shortened by 4 bases and J by 8 bases, with 9 bases between the two germline ends. The germline gives CDR1 SEHNR, CDR2 FQNEAQ (reference sequence). The CDR3 sequence: CASSSNTDEQFF. In DNA, the CDR3 is TGTGCCAGCAGCTCGAACACCGATGAGCAGTTCTTC.

CDR3: CASSLFGTSSTNEKLFF. The DNA of the CDR3 is TGCGCCAGCAGCCTTTTCGGGACATCCTCAACTAATGAAAAACTGTTTTTT. The chain is built from TRBV4-1 and TRBJ1-4; maybe TRBD1 (6 bases). CDR1 and CDR2 (germline): MGHRA, YSYEKL. The CDR3 runs to 17 residues. V lost 4 bases and J lost 0, with 15 bases in between.

The rearrangement uses TRBV4-1 and TRBJ2-7; a weak D match, TRBD2 (6 bases). Germline CDR1 and CDR2: MGHRA and YSYEKL. The CDR3 has 12 residues. Trimming pared 4 bases from V and 9 bases from J, leaving 13 bases between. The CDR3 coding sequence is TGCGCCAGCAGCCTCCCGGGACTTACGCAGTACTTC. Translating it yields CASSLPGLTQYF.

The chain combines TRBV15 with TRBJ2-7; 8 bases map to TRBD2. Trimming at V came to 0 bases and at J to 7 bases, leaving 8 bases not matched to a gene. The CDR3 length is 15 residues. Germline V lookup: CDR1 LNHNV, CDR2 YYDKDF (reference sequence). This CDR3 is CATSRDRDGGREQYF. As DNA, the CDR3 is TGTGCCACCAGCAGAGATAGGGATGGCGGGAGGGAGCAGTACTTC.

The gene calls are TRBV7-3 and TRBJ2-3, with TRBD1 identical over 7 bases. The V gene's germline CDR1 is SGHTA and CDR2 FQGTGA. With V trimmed by 2 bases and J by 1 base, 0 bases remained unmatched. The CDR3 has 14 residues. DNA for the CDR3: TGTGCCAGCAGCTTAGGACAGGGCACAGATACGCAGTATTTT. The encoded protein is CASSLGQGTDTQYF.

In its sample, this clone was seen once. J is TRBJ2-1 and V is TRBV9; no reliable D call. V was pared by 0 bases and J by 5 bases, with 9 bases between. CDR1 SGDLS and CDR2 YYNGEE come from the germline V gene. The length of the CDR3 is 14 residues. For the CDR3, the DNA is TGTGCCAGCAGCGTAGAACCGGGCAACAATGAGCAGTTCTTC. It specifies CASSVEPGNNEQFF.

The rearrangement uses TRBV2 and TRBJ2-5; possibly TRBD2 for D (6 bases). V lost 7 bases and J lost 4, with 13 bases in between. Germline V gene sequence: CDR1 SNHLY, CDR2 FYNNEI. This CDR3 spans 13 amino acids. DNA for the CDR3: TGTGCCAGCACTACGGGGGTGACAGAGACCCAGTACTTC. It translates to CASTTGVTETQYF.

The chain carries TRBV14 and TRBJ2-1, with 7 bases lining up with TRBD2. The CDR3 consists of 15 residues. Germline CDR1 reads SGHDN; CDR2 reads FVKESK. V gave up 1 base and J gave up 7 bases; unmatched junction bases: 7. The chain's CDR3 is CASSQVGSGRNEQFF. The CDR3 coding sequence is TGTGCCAGCAGCCAAGTTGGTAGCGGGCGTAATGAGCAGTTCTTC.

The rearrangement uses TRBV28 and TRBJ2-7, with D possibly matching TRBD1 (6 bases). This CDR3 is built from 15 residues. CDR1 and CDR2 from the germline V gene are MDHEN and SYDVKM. V shed 5 bases and J shed 0 bases, with 14 bases lying between them. The CDR3, as DNA: TGTGCCAGCAGTCCTCCGGGACATCTCTCCTACGAGCAGTACTTC. As protein: CASSPPGHLSYEQYF.

J is TRBJ2-3 and V is TRBV5-4; 13 bases match TRBD2. The germline V gene has CDR1 SGHNT and CDR2 YYREEE (reference sequence). V lost 6 bases and J lost 3; bases outside the gene matches: 10. CDR3 length: 17 amino acids. The CDR3 here is CASNIGLAGVRTDTQYF. CDR3 DNA sequence: TGTGCCAGCAACATAGGACTAGCGGGAGTGAGAACAGATACGCAGTATTTT.

V and J are TRBV28 and TRBJ2-7; 12 nucleotides match TRBD2. V was clipped by 5 bases and J by 7 bases; unmatched bases: 12. Germline loops: CDR1 MDHEN, CDR2 SYDVKM. This CDR3 contains 16 residues. The CDR3: CASSPLSSGRAGEQYF. The CDR3 coding sequence is TGTGCCAGCAGTCCATTATCTAGCGGGAGGGCCGGGGAGCAGTACTTC.

The chain joins TRBV5-1 to TRBJ1-2, with 10 bases matching TRBD1. V gave up 3 bases and J gave up 10 bases; unmatched junction bases: 6. This CDR3 comprises 13 residues. Per germline, CDR1 SGHRS and CDR2 YFSETQ. CDR3: CASSSGQGDLYTF. CDR3 DNA sequence: TGCGCCAGCAGCTCAGGACAGGGGGATCTCTACACCTTC.

The table lists this clone with a count of one. V and J are TRBV28 and TRBJ2-1; weak D call: TRBD1 (5 bases). V dropped 6 bases and J dropped 5 bases, with 23 bases sitting between them. CDR1 MDHEN and CDR2 SYDVKM come from the germline V gene. The CDR3 sequence is 17 residues long. CDR3 coding DNA: TGTGCCAGCAGCCGTTCAGGGAAAGGCCACATAGACAATGAGCAGTTCTTC. This codes for CASSRSGKGHIDNEQFF.

V gene TRBV7-6 combines with J gene TRBJ2-1, with 9 nucleotides matching TRBD2. This CDR3 region has 17 residues. Germline values: CDR1 SGHVS, CDR2 FNYEAQ. Germline trimming cut 0 bases from V and 1 base from J; bases unmatched to any gene: 4. CDR3 sequence reads: CASSLAGGRESYNEQFF. The CDR3 DNA sequence: TGTGCCAGCAGCTTAGCGGGCGGGAGGGAGTCCTACAATGAGCAGTTCTTC.

This rearrangement joins TRBV19 to TRBJ2-1; TRBD2 aligns across 7 bases. This CDR3 has 12 amino acids. In germline, CDR1 is LNHDA, CDR2 SQIVND (reference sequence). Trimming cost V 6 bases and J 10 bases; bases outside gene matches: 6. Here the CDR3 DNA reads TGTGCCAGTAGCGGGGGGATGCTGGAGCAGTTCTTC. Translated: CASSGGMLEQFF.

V and J are TRBV13 and TRBJ2-7; 12 nucleotides align to TRBD2. Per the germline V gene, CDR1 is PRHDT and CDR2 is FYEKMQ (reference sequence). V was clipped by 8 bases and J by 1 base; unmatched bases: 3. CDR3 length equals 14 residues. In DNA, the CDR3 is TGTGCCAGCCGGACTAGCGGGATGTCCTACGAGCAGTACTTC. As protein: CASRTSGMSYEQYF.

J is TRBJ2-7 and V is TRBV7-2; 9 bases map to TRBD1. This CDR3 comprises 16 residues. CDR1 and CDR2 from the germline V gene are SGHTA and FQGNSA. The V and J ends lost 5 bases and 2 bases, in that order; junction bases with no gene match: 10. CDR3 DNA: TGTGCCAGCAGCGCCCCCGGGACAGGGCGTCCCTACGAGCAGTACTTC. Its translation: CASSAPGTGRPYEQYF.

This clone was seen ten or more times. The V and J genes are TRBV7-8 and TRBJ2-2; 12 positions agree with TRBD2. The CDR3 totals 18 residues. With V trimmed by 2 bases and J by 6 bases, 10 bases remained unmatched. Germline CDR1 is SGHVS and CDR2 is FQNEAQ. For the CDR3, the DNA is TGTGCCAGCAGCTTACGGAGTCTAGCGGGAGGGCCCCCCGGGGAGCTGTTTTTT. The encoded protein is CASSLRSLAGGPPGELFF.